The 20 T cell receptor beta chains below come from one sample, sequenced in a study of T-cell reconstitution after alpha-beta-depleted transplantation in children. A library of TCRbeta sequences, prepared with unique molecular identifiers, was generated. TCRdb analysed the PCR reads with MiXCR anew, one entry per CDR3 protein. The sample includes over 80,000 distinct CDR3 sequences, under 25% of them seen just once. The sequences come from PBMCs, collected before TCRalphabeta/CD19-depleted stem cell transplant. Every receptor here comes from a boy aged 2 to 10 with acute lymphoblastic leukemia, due to receive a stem cell transplant.

The gene calls are TRBV18 and TRBJ2-7; possibly TRBD1 or TRBD2 for D (5 bases each). Trimming took 6 bases from V and 5 from J, leaving 20 bases between them. Looked up from germline, CDR1 is KGHSH and CDR2 is LQKENI. The CDR3 is made up of 15 amino acids. The CDR3 DNA is TGTGCCAGCTCCCTAACCACCAGGGAGACGGACGAGCAGTACTTC. This translates into CASSLTTRETDEQYF.

V usage is TRBV12-3 or TRBV12-4 and J usage is TRBJ1-6; D is uncertain. Trimming removed 1 base from V and 7 bases from J, with 8 bases in between. The CDR3 is 14 residues long. The CDR3 protein is CASSLVGINSPLHF. Written as DNA, the CDR3 is TGTGCCAGCAGTTTAGTGGGTATAAATTCACCCCTCCACTTT.

This clonotype was seen only a few times. This sequence joins TRBV29-1 and TRBJ1-1; 12 nucleotides line up with TRBD1. V gave up 6 bases and J gave up 6 bases; unmatched junction bases: 8. Germline V gene sequence: CDR1 SQVTM, CDR2 ANQGSEA. The CDR3 is 14 residues long. The CDR3 region is CSVGTGGFASEAFF. The CDR3 DNA follows: TGCAGCGTAGGGACAGGGGGCTTTGCTTCTGAAGCTTTCTTT.

This chain joins TRBV12-3 or TRBV12-4 and TRBJ2-7, with D unresolved. The V gene lost 2 bases and the J gene lost 2 bases, with 10 bases spanning the gap. The CDR3 is 14 residues long. For the CDR3, the DNA is TGTGCCAGCAGTTTATATAAGGGAACCTACGAGCAGTACTTC. Translation gives CASSLYKGTYEQYF.

Only a few counts were recorded for this clonotype. The V gene is TRBV12-3 or TRBV12-4, the J gene TRBJ2-7; D may correspond to TRBD1 or TRBD2 (5 bases each). The V end lost 6 bases, the J end lost 6 bases, and 15 bases lay between the germline ends. The CDR3 runs 13 residues. The CDR3 bases are TGTGCCAGCAGATCGCTGGGGGAGACCGAGCAGTACTTC. This encodes CASRSLGETEQYF.

This clonotype has at least ten counts. The CDR3: CASSTKGGGVNNEQFF. In DNA, the CDR3 is TGTGCCAGCAGCACAAAAGGCGGAGGGGTTAACAATGAGCAGTTCTTC. The V gene is TRBV7-2, the J gene TRBJ2-1; D might be TRBD2 (6 bases). V lost 5 bases, J lost 5 bases, and 19 bases lay in between. This CDR3 contains 16 residues. Germline values: CDR1 SGHTA, CDR2 FQGNSA.

This clonotype has more than one count but fewer than ten. The rearrangement uses TRBV7-6 and TRBJ1-5; D possibly corresponds to TRBD1 (5 bases). The V end was cut by 5 bases, the J end by 6 bases, with 11 bases between. This CDR3 has 13 residues. Germline V gene lookup returns CDR1 SGHVS and CDR2 FNYEAQ. The DNA for the CDR3 is TGTGCCAGCAGCCTAGAGGGGCCTCAGCCCCAGCATTTT. Amino acids: CASSLEGPQPQHF.

Remarks on this clonotype: Its ends do not fully match the called genes, so a read error is possible. The chain recombines TRBV5-1 with TRBJ2-3, with TRBD1 matching 8 bases. Per germline, CDR1 SGHRS and CDR2 YFSETQ. The CDR3 is made up of 16 amino acids. The CDR3 bases are TGCGCCAGCAGCTCCCTCGACAGGGGTGGCCCAGATACGGAGTATTTT. Its protein product is CASSSLDRGGPDTEYF.

The sample holds many counts of this clonotype. This chain connects TRBV20-1 to TRBJ2-7; 16 bases line up with TRBD2. CDR1 is DFQATT, CDR2 SNEGSKA, per germline (reference sequence). The CDR3 length is 14 residues. J was trimmed by 2 bases and V by 6 bases; bases with no gene match: 1. The CDR3 is CSAGTSGRAYEQYF. The CDR3, as DNA: TGCAGTGCGGGGACTAGCGGGAGGGCCTACGAGCAGTACTTC.

V usage is TRBV20-1 and J usage is TRBJ2-1, with D perhaps being TRBD1 or TRBD2 (5 bases each). CDR1 and CDR2 from the germline V gene are DFQATT and SNEGSKA (reference sequence). Trimming pared 3 bases from V and 7 bases from J, leaving 7 bases between. CDR3 length: 11 residues. The CDR3 is CSASWGNEQFF. Here the CDR3 DNA reads TGCAGTGCTAGTTGGGGGAATGAGCAGTTCTTC.

This chain uses TRBV29-1 with TRBJ2-3; a weak D match, TRBD1 (5 bases). CDR1 SQVTM and CDR2 ANQGSEA come from the germline V gene. V lost 2 bases and J lost 1, with 16 bases in between. The CDR3 runs 16 residues. CDR3 in DNA: TGCAGCGTTGAACCACATGGGGCTTTGGGCACAGATACGCAGTATTTT. Its translation is CSVEPHGALGTDTQYF.

This clonotype turned up a few times. V usage is TRBV7-9 and J usage is TRBJ1-5; D gene unclear. This CDR3 has 12 residues. V gave up 1 base and J gave up 7 bases, with 5 bases separating them. CDR1 SEHNR and CDR2 FQNEAQ come from the germline V gene (reference sequence). The CDR3 sequence is CASSLVEQPQHF. CDR3 bases: TGTGCCAGCAGCTTAGTTGAACAGCCCCAGCATTTT.

The chain combines TRBV15 with TRBJ2-1; 8 bases agree with TRBD2. Germline V gene sequence: CDR1 LNHNV, CDR2 YYDKDF (reference sequence). The CDR3 is 15 amino acids. Trimming cost V 5 bases and J 6 bases; bases outside gene matches: 9. CDR3 region: CATSYGGAGTNEQFF. The DNA of the CDR3 is TGTGCCACCAGCTACGGGGGGGCGGGGACCAATGAGCAGTTCTTC.

The chain combines TRBV20-1 with TRBJ2-3; a weak D match, TRBD2 (5 bases). Germline CDR1 and CDR2: DFQATT and SNEGSKA (reference sequence). The CDR3 is 13 amino acids. V gave up 3 bases and J gave up 2 bases, with 9 bases separating them. CDR3 sequence (DNA): TGCAGTGCTAGCGGGATCTACACAGATACGCAGTATTTT. Translation gives CSASGIYTDTQYF.

This clonotype showed up many times. The CDR3 loop is CASSFSGAGETQYF. CDR3 coding DNA: TGTGCCAGCAGTTTCTCTGGGGCGGGAGAGACCCAGTACTTC. The chain has TRBV12-3 or TRBV12-4 and TRBJ2-5; D may correspond to TRBD1 or TRBD2 (5 bases each). This CDR3 has 14 amino acids. V was cut by 3 bases and J by 4 bases, with 12 bases left in between.

This clonotype was observed at least ten times. The CDR3 reads CASTPSTDTQYF. In nucleotides, the CDR3 is TGTGCCAGCACCCCAAGCACAGATACGCAGTATTTT. The chain couples TRBV7-9 to TRBJ2-3; no reliable D call. CDR3 length: 12 amino acids. V was pared by 7 bases and J by 0 bases, with 5 bases between. Germline CDR1 SEHNR, CDR2 FQNEAQ (reference sequence).

This clonotype was counted a few times. The V and J genes are TRBV5-1 and TRBJ2-7, with D uncertain. Germline loops: CDR1 SGHRS, CDR2 YFSETQ. V lost 0 bases, J lost 6 bases, and 13 bases lay in between. The CDR3 is made up of 14 amino acids. CDR3 protein: CASSLVGQNSEQYF. The DNA for the CDR3 is TGCGCCAGCAGCTTGGTCGGTCAGAACAGCGAGCAGTACTTC.

The V gene is TRBV7-6, the J gene TRBJ2-1, with 10 bases fitting TRBD2. The CDR3 runs 19 residues. The germline CDR1 and CDR2 sequences are SGHVS and FNYEAQ. The V and J ends lost 5 bases and 3 bases, in that order; junction bases with no gene match: 16. CDR3 coding DNA: TGTGCCAGCAGCCCCCGGACTAGCGGAGGCCGTAATCGCTACAATGAGCAGTTCTTC. Amino acid sequence: CASSPRTSGGRNRYNEQFF.

This sequence joins TRBV5-1 and TRBJ2-5; D is unclear. Germline lookup yields CDR1 SGHRS and CDR2 YFSETQ. Trimming cost V 1 base and J 2 bases, with 6 bases left between them. The CDR3 runs 13 residues. CDR3 sequence (DNA): TGCGCCAGCAGCTTGACACCTCAAGAGACCCAGTACTTC. Translation: CASSLTPQETQYF. The entire variable domain, with the rest obtained from reference TRBV5-1 and TRBJ2-5, is as follows: KAGVTQTPRYLIKTRGQQVTLSCSPISGHRSVSWYQQTPGQGLQFLFEYFSETQRNKGNFPGRFSGRQFSNSRSEMNVSTLELGDSALYLCASSLTPQETQYFGPGTRLLVL.

The V call is TRBV9, the J call TRBJ2-1, with 8 bases fitting TRBD2. V gave up 0 bases and J gave up 7 bases; unmatched junction bases: 9. This CDR3 region has 16 residues. Germline assignment: CDR1 SGDLS and CDR2 YYNGEE. CDR3 amino acids: CASSVGPAGVGNEQFF. CDR3 DNA: TGTGCCAGCAGCGTAGGCCCAGCGGGAGTGGGGAATGAGCAGTTCTTC.